The 25 T cell receptor beta chains in this list originate from one sample, sequenced in a study of T cells in women clearing cervical HPV infection. Libraries were prepared by immunoSEQ multiplex PCR; TCRdb keeps only in-frame clonotypes and omits some of them. The listing records 14,000 or so clones. The sequenced sample was blood buffy coat. These receptor sequences come from a woman between 18 and 75 years old with a cervical HPV16 infection that either progressed to CIN3+ or cleared (not recorded which).

Turning to this clone: The read ends 3 residues before the CDR3 terminus; that terminus is restored from the germline J gene. The chain combines TRBV2 with TRBJ2-2; 7 positions agree with TRBD1. Per germline, CDR1 SNHLY and CDR2 FYNNEI. The J segment lost 2 bases and the V segment lost 6 bases, leaving 6 bases of the junction unmatched. The CDR3 contains 15 residues. CDR3 protein: CASRNRGRNTGELFF. CDR3 DNA, as far as it was read: TGTGCCAGCAGGAACAGGGGCCGTAACACCGGGGAG. Drawing the rest from reference TRBV2 and TRBJ2-2, the complete variable domain is EPEVTQTPSHQVTQMGQEVILRCVPISNHLYFYWYRQILGQKVEFLVSFYNNEISEKSEIFDDQFSVERPDGSNFTLKIRSTKLEDSAMYFCASRNRGRNTGELFFGEGSRLTVL.

The CDR3 bases that were read are TGTGCCACCAGCATCGAGACAGGGGTCCCG. It is translated as CATSIETGVP. The complete CDR3 sequence is CATSIETGVPQYF. The rearrangement joins TRBV15 to TRBJ2-3, with TRBD1 matching over 8 bases. The sequence runs out 3 residues before the end of the CDR3; the remainder is reconstructed from the germline J gene. Looked up from germline, CDR1 is LNHNV and CDR2 is YYDKDF (reference sequence). CDR3 length: 13 amino acids.

Judged by frequency, this clone is medium-sized. The read halts 3 residues ahead of the CDR3 end, with the missing end drawn from the germline J gene. The rearrangement joins TRBV18 to TRBJ1-2; D is ambiguous. The germline V gene has CDR1 KGHSH and CDR2 LQKENI. The CDR3 sequence is 14 residues long. The V and J ends lost 2 bases and 2 bases respectively, with 9 bases between them. Incomplete CDR3 DNA: TGTGCCAGCTCACCAAGAGGTCAGAACTATGGC. Translating gives CASSPRGQNYG. Given in full, the CDR3 is CASSPRGQNYGYTF.

With regard to this clone: The CDR3 is cut off 3 residues early in the read; its end comes from the germline J gene. The chain uses TRBV7-3 and TRBJ2-7; 10 nucleotides align to TRBD2. The CDR3 consists of 15 residues. V shed 2 bases, J shed 4 bases, and the junction held 5 bases outside the gene matches. Per germline, CDR1 SGHTA and CDR2 FQGTGA. The CDR3 loop is CASSLYGTSAYEQYF. Partial CDR3 DNA: TGTGCCAGCAGCTTATATGGGACTAGCGCTTACGAG. The full variable domain, completed using reference TRBV7-3 and TRBJ2-7, is GAGVSQTPSNKVTEKGKYVELRCDPISGHTALYWYRQSLGQGPEFLIYFQGTGAADDSGLPNDRFFAVRPEGSVSTLKIQRTERGDSAVYLCASSLYGTSAYEQYFGPGTRLTVT.

A note on this clone: The missing CDR3 end, 3 residues past where the read stops, is filled in from the germline J gene. V is TRBV27 and J is TRBJ1-5; D may be TRBD1 (5 bases). The CDR3 extends over 12 amino acids. V was trimmed by 5 bases and J by 7 bases, leaving 9 bases between them. Germline V gene lookup returns CDR1 MNHEY and CDR2 SMNVEV (reference sequence). The CDR3 region is CASSRGSQPQHF. CDR3 DNA (partial): TGTGCCAGCAGTAGGGGATCACAGCCC.

Details on this clone: Sequencing ends 3 residues short of the CDR3 end; the germline J gene provides the rest. The rearrangement links TRBV19 to TRBJ2-1; 8 positions match TRBD1. Trimming at V came to 6 bases and at J to 3 bases, leaving 19 bases not matched to a gene. Germline V gene sequence: CDR1 LNHDA, CDR2 SQIVND (reference sequence). This CDR3 comprises 19 residues. The sequenced CDR3 bases are TGTGCCAGTAGCGCTGCCCCGGGACAGGTTGGGTCTGTCTACAATGAG. It is translated as CASSAAPGQVGSVYNE. The whole CDR3 region reads CASSAAPGQVGSVYNEQFF.

On this clone: Read coverage stops 3 residues before the CDR3 terminus; the germline J gene supplies the remainder. The chain joins TRBV5-1 to TRBJ1-2; D is unresolved. CDR3 length: 14 amino acids. V was clipped by 0 bases and J by 6 bases, with 12 bases between them. The germline V gene encodes CDR1 SGHRS and CDR2 YFSETQ. The CDR3 DNA, read in part, is TGCGCCAGCAGCTTGGCAGCAGCCGCGGATGGC. Protein: CASSLAAAADG. The CDR3 in its entirety is CASSLAAAADGYTF.

Concerning this clone itself: The CDR3 extends 3 residues past the end of the read, so its final part is completed from the germline J gene. V and J are TRBV20-1 and TRBJ1-1; D may be TRBD1 (5 bases). The CDR3 is made up of 12 amino acids. Germline V lookup: CDR1 DFQATT, CDR2 SNEGSKA (reference sequence). Trimming stripped 6 bases from V and 6 bases from J, with 14 bases between. Partial CDR3 DNA: TGCAGTGCCACGTGGGGGGTGGCTGAA. This translates into CSATWGVAE. In full, the CDR3 reads CSATWGVAEAFF.

Regarding this clone: The CDR3 is cut off 3 residues early in the read; its end comes from the germline J gene. The J gene is TRBJ1-2, the V gene TRBV7-9, with D perhaps TRBD1 (6 bases). This CDR3 region has 14 residues. In germline, CDR1 is SEHNR, CDR2 FQNEAQ (reference sequence). The sequenced CDR3 bases are TGTGCCAGCAGCCAGACAGGTTTCACAGATACC. Translated: CASSQTGFTDT. The complete CDR3 protein is CASSQTGFTDTYTF.

As for this clone: From the germline J gene comes the end of the CDR3, since the read stops 3 residues before it. The rearrangement uses TRBV30 and TRBJ1-1; a possible D gene is TRBD1 (5 bases). The V gene's germline CDR1 is GTSNPN and CDR2 SVGIG (reference sequence). The V end lost 2 bases, the J end lost 1 base, and 8 bases lay between the germline ends. The CDR3 sequence is 13 residues long. The sequenced part of the CDR3 DNA is TGTGCCTGGAGTAGTCAGGGGAACACTGAA. It codes for CAWSSQGNTE. The full-length CDR3 reads as CAWSSQGNTEAFF.

CDR3 DNA (partial): TGTGCCATCAGTGACCGGCAGGGTTGGTCACCA. Residues: CAISDRQGWSP. The full CDR3 reads CAISDRQGWSPLFF. This sequence joins TRBV10-3 and TRBJ1-4, with D possibly being TRBD1 (5 bases). The read terminates 3 residues ahead of where the CDR3 ends, so the germline J gene completes it. CDR3 length: 14 amino acids. Germline assignment: CDR1 ENHRY and CDR2 SYGVKD.

Concerning this clone itself: With the read ending 3 residues before the CDR3 end, the germline J gene is used to fill in that end. V gene TRBV29-1 combines with J gene TRBJ1-2, with 9 bases aligning to TRBD1. Germline assignment: CDR1 SQVTM and CDR2 ANQGSEA. V lost 6 bases and J lost 4; bases outside the gene matches: 3. This CDR3 has 12 residues. The chain's CDR3 is CSVGQGIYGYTF. CDR3 DNA, as far as it was read: TGCAGCGTGGGACAGGGAATCTATGGC.

Worth noting for this clone: The read terminates 3 residues ahead of where the CDR3 ends, so the germline J gene completes it. The chain employs TRBV18 and TRBJ1-2; no clear D gene. This CDR3 is built from 14 residues. The germline V gene encodes CDR1 KGHSH and CDR2 LQKENI. CDR3 DNA, as far as it was read: TGTGCCAGCTCACCAATCAGGAGCTCCTACGAC. It yields the protein CASSPIRSSYD. The entire CDR3 reads CASSPIRSSYDYTF. Using reference TRBV18 and TRBJ1-2 for the parts outside the CDR3, the full variable domain is NAGVMQNPRHLVRRRGQEARLRCSPMKGHSHVYWYRQLPEEGLKFMVYLQKENIIDESGMPKERFSAEFPKEGPSILRIQQVVRGDSAAYFCASSPIRSSYDYTFGSGTRLTVV.

A remark on this clone: The read ends 3 residues before the CDR3 terminus; that terminus is restored from the germline J gene. V usage is TRBV4-1 and J usage is TRBJ2-3; D tentatively reads TRBD1 or TRBD2 (5 bases each). This CDR3 contains 14 residues. Trimming took 6 bases from V and 1 from J, leaving 11 bases between them. Germline V gene lookup returns CDR1 MGHRA and CDR2 YSYEKL. CDR3 protein: CASRWQGGTDTQYF. CDR3 DNA, as far as it was read: TGCGCCAGCAGATGGCAGGGAGGCACAGATACG.

About this clone: The CDR3 extends 3 residues past the end of the read, so its final part is completed from the germline J gene. The V and J genes are TRBV19 and TRBJ2-5; 8 positions agree with TRBD1. The CDR3 totals 15 residues. V lost 4 bases and J lost 5; bases outside the gene matches: 9. Germline V gene data show CDR1 as LNHDA and CDR2 as SQIVND (reference sequence). CDR3 DNA, as far as it was read: TGTGCCAGTAGTACCGGACAGGGTACCATGGAGACC. Its translation is CASSTGQGTMET. The entire CDR3 reads CASSTGQGTMETQYF. Based on the CDR3 plus reference TRBV19 and TRBJ2-5, the full variable domain is DGGITQSPKYLFRKEGQNVTLSCEQNLNHDAMYWYRQDPGQGLRLIYYSQIVNDFQKGDIAEGYSVSREKKESFPLTVTSAQKNPTAFYLCASSTGQGTMETQYFGPGTRLLVL.

About this clone: The read comes to an end 3 residues before the CDR3 does, leaving the germline J gene to fill in the end. The chain uses TRBV7-2 and TRBJ2-3; no firm D call. Trimming removed 2 bases from V and 5 bases from J, with 14 bases in between. Per germline, CDR1 SGHTA and CDR2 FQGNSA. This CDR3 has 15 residues. CDR3 bases read: TGTGCCAGCAGCTTAAAATCGGCGGCGCGAGATACG. Amino acids: CASSLKSAARDT. The whole CDR3 protein is CASSLKSAARDTQYF.

Here the CDR3 reads CASSQAQPTNTGELFF. Incomplete CDR3 DNA: TGTGCCAGCAGCCAAGCACAGCCTACGAACACCGGGGAG. The chain couples TRBV14 to TRBJ2-2; D is ambiguous. The CDR3 is cut off 3 residues early in the read; its end comes from the germline J gene. V was cut by 1 base and J by 0 bases, with 9 bases left in between. The V gene's germline CDR1 is SGHDN and CDR2 FVKESK. This CDR3 is built from 16 residues. Using reference TRBV14 and TRBJ2-2 for the parts outside the CDR3, the full variable domain is EAGVTQFPSHSVIEKGQTVTLRCDPISGHDNLYWYRRVMGKEIKFLLHFVKESKQDESGMPNNRFLAERTGGTYSTLKVQPAELEDSGVYFCASSQAQPTNTGELFFGEGSRLTVL.

Comment on this clone: The read halts 3 residues ahead of the CDR3 end, with the missing end drawn from the germline J gene. This chain uses TRBV5-6 with TRBJ1-6, with 9 bases that match TRBD1. Trimming at V came to 1 base and at J to 10 bases, leaving 6 bases not matched to a gene. CDR1 SGHDT and CDR2 YYEEEE come from the germline V gene. CDR3 size: 15 residues. The CDR3 bases that were read are TGTGCCAGCAGCTTGTCTGGGACAGGGTGGTCACCC. It translates to CASSLSGTGWSP. The full CDR3 protein reads CASSLSGTGWSPLHF.

This clone is labeled large based on frequency. CDR3 region: CAIGGQGAGDSPLHF. CDR3 DNA (partial): TGTGCCATCGGGGGCCAAGGGGCGGGGGATTCACCC. The V gene is TRBV10-3, the J gene TRBJ1-6, with D possibly being TRBD1 (6 bases). The observed sequence ends 3 residues before the CDR3 terminus, with the missing tail filled in from the germline J gene. This CDR3 contains 15 residues. Germline CDR1 ENHRY, CDR2 SYGVKD. V was trimmed by 8 bases and J by 8 bases, leaving 19 bases between them.

Turning to this clone: The read terminates 3 residues before the CDR3 end, so the remaining end is supplied by the germline J gene. J is TRBJ2-1 and V is TRBV30, with 7 bases aligning to TRBD2. With V trimmed by 5 bases and J by 3 bases, 4 bases remained unmatched. CDR3 length equals 13 residues. Germline CDR1 and CDR2: GTSNPN and SVGIG (reference sequence). CDR3 sequence: CAWAAGIYNEQFF. The sequenced CDR3 bases are TGTGCCTGGGCAGCGGGGATCTACAATGAG. The full variable domain, completed using reference TRBV30 and TRBJ2-1, is SQTIHQWPATLVQPVGSPLSLECTVEGTSNPNLYWYRQAAGRGLQLLFYSVGIGQISSEVPQNLSASRPQDRQFILSSKKLLLSDSGFYLCAWAAGIYNEQFFGPGTRLTVL.

For this clone: Read sequence stops 3 residues before the CDR3 end, and the germline J gene provides the missing end. The sample holds other DNA sequences that translate to the same CDR3. The rearrangement links TRBV19 to TRBJ1-3; the D is unclear. V shed 0 bases and J shed 2 bases, with 8 bases lying between them. The length of the CDR3 is 15 residues. Germline V gene data show CDR1 as LNHDA and CDR2 as SQIVND (reference sequence). The CDR3 bases that were read are TGTGCCAGTAGTATAGATCGGGGAGCTGGAAACACC. Protein: CASSIDRGAGNT. The full-length CDR3 reads as CASSIDRGAGNTIYF.

Concerning this clone: The read terminates 3 residues ahead of where the CDR3 ends, so the germline J gene completes it. The V gene is TRBV7-9, the J gene TRBJ2-7, with 7 bases lining up with TRBD1. V shed 2 bases, J shed 6 bases, and the junction held 10 bases outside the gene matches. The CDR3 contains 15 residues. Germline lookup yields CDR1 SEHNR and CDR2 FQNEAQ (reference sequence). CDR3 protein: CASSLKRGQWGEQYF. The CDR3 bases that were read are TGTGCCAGCAGCTTAAAAAGGGGACAGTGGGGCGAG. Full variable domain (rest looked up from reference TRBV7-9 and TRBJ2-7): DTGVSQNPRHKITKRGQNVTFRCDPISEHNRLYWYRQTLGQGPEFLTYFQNEAQLEKSRLLSDRFSAERPKGSFSTLEIQRTEQGDSAMYLCASSLKRGQWGEQYFGPGTRLTVT.

Points on this clone: The junction departs from germline at one end; a sequencing error may be responsible. The read comes to an end 3 residues before the CDR3 does, leaving the germline J gene to fill in the end. Other nucleotide sequences from this sample produce the same CDR3. The rearrangement uses TRBV7-2 and TRBJ1-3; perhaps TRBD1 as D (6 bases). CDR1 and CDR2 (germline): SGHTA, FQGNSA. CDR3 length: 15 amino acids. The CDR3 sequence: CASSRATGPGNTIYF. The covered CDR3 bases are TGTGCCAGCAGCCGCGCCACAGGGCCCGGAAACACA. Using reference TRBV7-2 and TRBJ1-3 for the parts outside the CDR3, the full variable domain is GAGVSQSPSNKVTEKGKDVELRCDPISGHTALYWYRQSLGQGLEFLIYFQGNSAPDKSGLPSDRFSAERTGGSVSTLTIQRTQQEDSAVYLCASSRATGPGNTIYFGEGSWLTVV.

As to this clone: The read is 3 residues too short to cover the CDR3 end, so that end is filled in from the germline J gene. The rearrangement uses TRBV2 and TRBJ2-2; 9 positions agree with TRBD1. Germline CDR1 SNHLY, CDR2 FYNNEI. With 7 bases clipped from V and 1 base from J, the junction kept 7 bases outside the gene matches. CDR3 size: 16 residues. This chain's CDR3 is CASTLQGAKNTGELFF. The sequenced part of the CDR3 DNA is TGTGCCAGCACCTTACAGGGGGCGAAGAACACCGGGGAG.

Remarks on this clone: The CDR3 goes on 3 residues after the read ends, and that part is filled in from the germline J gene. This sequence joins TRBV7-6 and TRBJ2-1; TRBD2 matches 10 bases. This CDR3 is built from 17 residues. J lost 9 bases, V lost 5 bases, and 16 bases had no gene match. Germline CDR1 SGHVS, CDR2 FNYEAQ. This CDR3 reads CASSMPLAGGPTAEQFF. The sequenced part of the CDR3 DNA is TGTGCCAGCAGCATGCCTTTAGCGGGGGGCCCCACAGCTGAG.